This TCR beta chain was captured by sequencing in a study of blood T cell repertoires in COVID-19. Seattle patient enrollment occurred during active infection, with longitudinal follow-up thereafter. In the source study's methods: Estimation of nucleated cell counts was performed using reference gene primer amplification. The repertoire was sequenced with immunoSEQ multiplex PCR; TCRdb's copy has only in-frame clones and lacks some. That table supplies the V and J calls and clone size; D and trimming were determined from the DNA. Among approximately 350,000 clones listed, around 86% were seen once. The CDR3 is 17 residues long. V shed 2 bases, J shed 5 bases, and the junction held 7 bases outside the gene matches. Germline CDR1 and CDR2: MNHEY and SVGEGT.

The sequenced material came from peripheral blood. The receptor was isolated from a woman between 50 and 59 years old with COVID-19, enrolled during active disease. V gene TRBV6-2 or TRBV6-3 combines with J gene TRBJ2-5, with TRBD2 matching 14 bases. CDR3 coding DNA: TGTGCCAGCAGTTACGAAGGAGGACTAGCGGGAGGTGAGACCCAGTACTTC. It encodes CASSYEGGLAGGETQYF.